Listed below are T cell receptor beta chains from one sample, sequenced in a study of blood T cell repertoires in COVID-19. Using immunoSEQ multiplex PCR, the repertoire was profiled, and TCRdb retains in-frame clones only, with some absent. The repertoire has 450,000 to 500,000 clones, 80% to 90% of them found once; the top ten carry roughly 3.1%. Sequencing used peripheral blood. All receptors come from a human donor in a cohort sampled during active COVID-19. The CDR3 runs from the conserved cysteine through the conserved F or W. The D gene is left open where the match is weak. Expanded clones are given a class, and other clones once, few, many or no size at all.

TRBD2,.,TRBJ2-1,TRBV5-1,15,CASSPGTSGRFEQFF,TGCGCCAGCAGCCCAGGGACTAGCGGGAGATTTGAGCAGTTCTTC
.,.,TRBJ2-4,TRBV5-1,14,CASSLASREDIQYF,TGCGCCAGCAGCTTGGCCTCCAGGGAGGACATTCAGTACTTC
.,.,TRBJ2-2,TRBV7-3,14,CASSSRVRTGELFF,TGTGCCAGCAGCTCCAGGGTGCGCACCGGGGAGCTGTTTTTT
.,.,TRBJ2-7,TRBV11-2,13,CASSLTVSYEQYF,TGTGCCAGCAGCTTGACAGTATCCTACGAGCAGTACTTC
.,.,TRBJ1-3,TRBV7-6,13,CASSPQGADTIYF,TGTGCCAGCAGCCCACAGGGTGCGGACACCATATATTTT
.,.,TRBJ1-2,TRBV28,15,CASSPSGTPNYGYTF,TGTGCCAGCAGTCCTTCCGGGACACCTAACTATGGCTACACCTTC
.,few,TRBJ1-6,TRBV5-4,14,CASSLGTGNSPLHF,TGTGCCAGCAGCTTGGGGACGGGGAATTCACCCCTCCACTTT
TRBD1,.,TRBJ1-1,TRBV28,16,CASSSYGTGKVTEAFF,TGTGCCAGCAGTTCCTACGGGACAGGGAAAGTCACTGAAGCTTTCTTT
TRBD1,.,TRBJ2-3,TRBV15,15,CATSQYRTGQDTQYF,TGTGCCACCAGCCAGTACAGGACAGGTCAAGATACGCAGTATTTT
.,.,TRBJ2-7,TRBV28,15,CASSLLGLNRVEQYF,TGTGCCAGCAGTCTGTTAGGGCTCAACAGGGTCGAGCAGTACTTC
TRBD1,.,TRBJ1-2,TRBV15,14,CATSRSRDSYGYTF,TGTGCCACCAGCAGATCGCGGGACAGCTATGGCTACACCTTC
TRBD1,.,TRBJ2-4,TRBV4-2,19,CASSQDPGGAPGSQNIQYF,TGTGCCAGCAGCCAAGATCCAGGGGGCGCTCCGGGGAGTCAAAACATTCAGTACTTC
.,.,TRBJ2-5,TRBV24-1,14,CATSDLLAGETQYF,TGTGCCACCAGTGATTTGCTAGCCGGGGAGACCCAGTACTTC
TRBD1,.,TRBJ1-2,TRBV5-8,15,CASSLAWTGPYGYTF,TGTGCCAGCAGCTTGGCCTGGACAGGTCCTTATGGCTACACCTTC
TRBD1,.,TRBJ1-2,TRBV3-1/TRBV3-2,14,CASSQGQGMGGYTF,TGTGCCAGCAGCCAAGGACAGGGGATGGGTGGCTACACCTTC
TRBD2,.,TRBJ2-7,TRBV30,16,CAWSPKLTSGSYEQYF,TGTGCCTGGAGCCCAAAATTAACTAGCGGGAGCTACGAGCAGTACTTC
TRBD2,.,TRBJ2-1,TRBV18,15,CASSPRLAGANEQFF,TGTGCCAGCTCACCCAGACTAGCGGGAGCCAATGAGCAGTTCTTC
.,.,TRBJ2-7,TRBV9,17,CASSVGARGGRPYEQYF,TGTGCCAGCAGCGTGGGGGCACGGGGCGGGAGACCTTACGAGCAGTACTTC
.,.,TRBJ2-3,TRBV6-5,14,CASRKPRGTDTQYF,TGTGCCAGCAGGAAGCCACGGGGCACAGATACGCAGTATTTT
.,.,TRBJ2-3,TRBV11-2,15,CASSSRADGTDTQYF,TGTGCCAGCAGCTCGCGAGCAGACGGGACAGATACGCAGTATTTT
TRBD1,.,TRBJ2-1,TRBV24-1,17,CATSDPEGTGGFDEQFF,TGTGCCACCAGTGACCCAGAAGGGACAGGGGGTTTCGATGAGCAGTTCTTC
.,once,TRBJ2-7,TRBV11-2,15,CASSSGERKPYEQYF,TGTGCCAGCAGCTCCGGGGAGCGGAAACCCTACGAGCAGTACTTC
TRBD1,.,TRBJ2-2,TRBV15,14,CATRWGQSAGELFF,TGTGCCACCAGGTGGGGACAGTCGGCCGGGGAGCTGTTTTTT
.,.,TRBJ2-3,TRBV21-1,15,CASSKDRAHTDTQYF,TGTGCCAGCAGCAAAGACAGGGCGCACACAGATACGCAGTATTTT
TRBD2,.,TRBJ2-7,TRBV10-3,17,CAISESLGLAGGGEQYF,TGTGCCATCAGTGAGTCGTTGGGACTAGCGGGAGGGGGCGAGCAGTACTTC
TRBD2,.,TRBJ2-2,TRBV14,20,CASSQRPRGGRALWAGELFF,TGTGCCAGCAGCCAAAGGCCCCGGGGCGGGAGGGCCCTCTGGGCCGGGGAGCTGTTTTTT
.,once,TRBJ1-2,TRBV30,13,CAWSHSSPGGYTF,TGTGCCTGGAGTCACTCAAGTCCAGGTGGCTACACCTTC
.,.,TRBJ2-4,TRBV28,16,CASSQNRVFDKNIQYF,TGTGCCAGCAGTCAGAACAGGGTTTTCGACAAAAACATTCAGTACTTC
TRBD2,.,TRBJ2-5,TRBV5-4,14,CASSSPSGKETQYF,TGTGCCAGCAGCTCCCCTAGCGGTAAAGAGACCCAGTACTTC
.,.,TRBJ2-5,TRBV27,15,CASRKTVMYQETQYF,TGTGCCAGCAGAAAGACAGTTATGTACCAAGAGACCCAGTACTTC
TRBD2,.,TRBJ2-3,TRBV7-9,18,CASSLGLAGGPSTDTQYF,TGTGCCAGCAGCTTAGGACTAGCGGGAGGGCCCAGCACAGATACGCAGTATTTT
.,few,TRBJ2-1,TRBV27,15,CAARSRAISYNEQFF,TGTGCCGCCCGAAGCAGGGCAATATCCTACAATGAGCAGTTCTTC
.,.,TRBJ2-2,TRBV21-1,21,CASSERNQGLAGERDTGELFF,TGTGCCAGCAGCGAAAGAAATCAAGGACTAGCGGGAGAAAGGGACACCGGGGAGCTGTTTTTT
.,.,TRBJ2-1,TRBV30,13,CAWTRDFFNEQFF,TGTGCCTGGACCCGGGACTTTTTCAATGAGCAGTTCTTC
.,.,TRBJ1-5,TRBV24-1,12,CATSEGDQPQHF,TGTGCCACCAGTGAAGGGGATCAGCCCCAGCATTTT
.,.,TRBJ2-2,TRBV6-1,15,CASSEGTYYTGELFF,TGTGCCAGCAGTGAAGGGACTTATTACACCGGGGAGCTGTTTTTT
TRBD2,.,TRBJ2-2,TRBV5-4,17,CASSLGLAGVRTGELFF,TGTGCCAGCAGCTTGGGACTAGCGGGAGTAAGGACCGGGGAGCTGTTTTTT
.,.,TRBJ1-2,TRBV2,15,CASSLLGGLNDGYTF,TGTGCCAGCAGTTTACTAGGAGGCCTTAACGATGGCTACACCTTC
.,.,TRBJ2-3,TRBV15,22,CATSSRDWTTIDTRTYTDTQYF,TGTGCCACCAGCTCCCGGGACTGGACAACAATTGACACGCGAACCTACACAGATACGCAGTATTTT
.,.,TRBJ1-2,TRBV6-5,11,CASSTVWGYTF,TGTGCCAGCAGCACAGTCTGGGGCTACACCTTC
.,.,TRBJ2-1,TRBV10-3,16,CAIRRAGSISYNEQFF,TGTGCCATCAGGCGGGCGGGCTCGATTTCCTACAATGAGCAGTTCTTC
.,once,TRBJ2-1,TRBV5-1,16,CASSLEGRWAYNEQFF,TGCGCCAGCAGCTTGGAAGGCAGATGGGCGTACAATGAGCAGTTCTTC
.,few,TRBJ2-3,TRBV7-3,13,CASSQGRSDTQYF,TGTGCCAGCAGCCAGGGGCGTAGTGATACGCAGTATTTT
.,.,TRBJ2-3,TRBV6-6,15,CASSYLSFLTDTQYF,TGTGCCAGCAGTTACCTTTCCTTCCTCACAGATACGCAGTATTTT
.,.,TRBJ2-7,TRBV7-9,16,CASSLGGRRLSYEQYF,TGTGCCAGCAGCTTAGGGGGCAGGCGGTTATCCTACGAGCAGTACTTC
TRBD1,few,TRBJ1-6,TRBV5-1,17,CASSLDRQGAGNSPLHF,TGCGCCAGCAGCTTGGACCGACAGGGGGCTGGTAATTCACCCCTCCACTTT
.,once,TRBJ1-2,TRBV5-1,13,CASSLDSEGGYTF,TGCGCCAGCAGCTTGGACTCCGAGGGTGGCTACACCTTC
TRBD1,.,TRBJ2-7,TRBV6-5,15,CASSYSGQGAYEQYF,TGTGCCAGCAGTTACTCCGGTCAGGGGGCGTACGAGCAGTACTTC
.,.,TRBJ1-2,TRBV5-8,12,CASSARLHGYTF,TGTGCCAGCAGCGCTCGGTTACATGGCTACACCTTC
.,once,TRBJ2-7,TRBV4-3,15,CASSLTRTVPYEQYF,TGCGCCAGCAGCCTTACCAGGACAGTTCCCTACGAGCAGTACTTC
.,once,TRBJ1-2,TRBV5-1,15,CASSSGRSTNYGYTF,TGCGCCAGCAGCTCTGGTCGGAGCACTAACTATGGCTACACCTTC
.,.,TRBJ2-5,TRBV7-3,14,CASSLSGREETQYF,TGTGCCAGCAGCTTATCGGGAAGAGAAGAGACCCAGTACTTC
.,.,TRBJ2-2,TRBV6-6,14,CATTTNTNTGELFF,TGTGCCACCACGACAAACACGAACACCGGGGAGCTGTTTTTT